Listed here are 8 T cell receptor beta chains from one sample, sequenced in a study of T cells in Graves' hyperthyroidism and ophthalmopathy. RNA transcripts provided the source from which TCR beta CDR3 regions were amplified. In the first-round RT-PCR of the TCR CDR3, the HTBI primer set was used. In TCRdb, the multiplex PCR reads were re-called with MiXCR into one record per CDR3 protein. The table includes under 400,000 distinct CDR3 sequences, less than 20% detected once. Sequencing was performed on blood. The receptors were gathered from a woman aged 18-35 years with Graves' hyperthyroidism that later progressed to Graves' ophthalmopathy.

This clonotype appeared a few times. The chain is built from TRBV7-2 and TRBJ1-2; TRBD1 is a possible D gene (5 bases). Trimming took 1 base from V and 5 from J, leaving 14 bases between them. The CDR3 contains 15 residues. From germline, CDR1 is SGHTA and CDR2 FQGNSA. The CDR3 here is CASSLDAGDGYGYTF. CDR3 sequence (DNA): TGTGCCAGCAGCTTAGACGCCGGGGACGGGTATGGCTACACCTTC.

This clonotype was detected ten times or more. The gene calls are TRBV28 and TRBJ2-7; D remains ambiguous. V lost 3 bases, J lost 0 bases, and 12 bases lay in between. Germline V CDR1 and CDR2: MDHEN, SYDVKM. This CDR3 region has 15 residues. The CDR3 reads CASSFHMGNSYEQYF. The DNA for the CDR3 is TGTGCCAGCAGTTTCCATATGGGCAACTCCTACGAGCAGTACTTC.

With regard to this clonotype: Given a much more abundant clone one base away, this may be a read error. The rearrangement joins TRBV28 to TRBJ2-3; 9 bases match TRBD2. CDR1 and CDR2 from the germline V gene are MDHEN and SYDVKM. This CDR3 has 18 amino acids. V shed 4 bases and J 0 bases; nucleotides not matched to a gene: 11. CDR3 residues: CASSYVSSGMESTDTQYF. The CDR3 nucleotides are TGTGCCAGCAGTTATGTTTCTAGCGGGATGGAAAGCACAGATACGCAGTATTTT.

The chain is built from TRBV19 and TRBJ2-7; D is uncertain. Deletions cut 3 bases from V and 6 bases from J, with 12 bases between. The CDR3 contains 13 residues. CDR1 and CDR2 (germline): LNHDA, SQIVND (reference sequence). The CDR3 region is CASSIGLLREQYF. In DNA form, the CDR3 reads TGTGCCAGTAGTATCGGCTTGCTACGCGAGCAGTACTTC.

This clonotype appeared many times. The chain carries TRBV6-1 and TRBJ2-7; the D call may be TRBD1 or TRBD2 (5 bases each). CDR1 is MNHNS, CDR2 SASEGT, per germline. V dropped 5 bases and J dropped 7 bases, with 18 bases sitting between them. The CDR3 sequence is 14 residues long. CDR3 loop: CASSWGPLAMEQYF. For the CDR3, the DNA is TGTGCCAGCAGTTGGGGACCCCTGGCTATGGAGCAGTACTTC.

Details on this clonotype: Just one base apart from a much larger clone, this may be a read error. The gene calls are TRBV2 and TRBJ1-2; D remains ambiguous. Germline values: CDR1 SNHLY, CDR2 FYNNEI. Trimming left V 3 bases short and J 7 bases short, with 9 bases between. The length of the CDR3 is 12 residues. The CDR3 nucleotides are TGTGCCAGCAGTGACTTAAGCTGTGGCTACACCTTC. It encodes CASSDLSCGYTF. The full variable domain, rest sourced from reference TRBV2 and TRBJ1-2, is EPEVTQTPSHQVTQMGQEVILRCVPISNHLYFYWYRQILGQKVEFLVSFYNNEISEKSEIFDDQFSVERPDGSNFTLKIRSTKLEDSAMYFCASSDLSCGYTFGSGTRLTVV.

The sample holds many counts of this clonotype. The rearrangement uses TRBV11-2 and TRBJ2-7; D gene unclear. The germline V gene encodes CDR1 SGHAT and CDR2 FQNNGV. Trimming took off 8 bases at V and 0 bases at J, with 8 bases between the two ends. The CDR3 sequence is 12 residues long. The chain's CDR3 is CASGPSSYEQYF. As DNA, the CDR3 is TGTGCCAGCGGTCCCAGCTCCTACGAGCAGTACTTC.

A few counts support this clonotype. The chain couples TRBV7-9 to TRBJ1-6; 7 nucleotides line up with TRBD1. Germline V gene lookup returns CDR1 SEHNR and CDR2 FQNEAQ (reference sequence). The V and J ends lost 8 bases and 7 bases, in that order; junction bases with no gene match: 5. The CDR3 spans 13 residues. CDR3 coding DNA: TGTGCCAGCTCCGACAGGGAAAATTCACCCCTCCACTTT. This gives the protein CASSDRENSPLHF.